A selection of T cell receptor beta chains follows, all from one sample in a study of cytomegalovirus exposure and HLA in healthy donors. Profiling relied on immunoSEQ multiplex PCR, and the TCRdb table lists in-frame clones only, not all of them. Of approximately 64,000 clones listed, approximately 90% are singletons. Source material: PBMCs. All receptors come from a woman aged 18 to 35 in good health and CMV-seronegative. Both conserved end residues are part of each CDR3. Fields, in order: V gene, clone size, J gene, D gene, CDR3 DNA, CDR3 protein. The D gene is left open where the match is weak. Not all rows give a size; the values are once, few, many and, for expanded clones, a class.

>TRBV7-7|.|TRBJ2-7|.
TGTGCTAGCAGCCGGAGTTTGGGGGACAAGCAGTACTTC
CASSRSLGDKQYF
>TRBV30|.|TRBJ2-1|TRBD2
TGTGCCTGGAGTGTAGGCGGGGGGGCCCATGAGCAGTTCTTC
CAWSVGGGAHEQFF
>TRBV29-1|.|TRBJ2-7|.
TGCAGCGTTGCGTTGCCCGGGTCTGGGCAGTACTTC
CSVALPGSGQYF
>TRBV18|.|TRBJ1-3|TRBD1
TGTGCCAGCTCACCCCTCGGAGCAGGGGGATCTGGAAACACCATATATTTT
CASSPLGAGGSGNTIYF
>TRBV25-1|.|TRBJ1-2|TRBD1
TGTGCCAGCAGTGGAACCGGGACAGCCTATGGCTACACCTTC
CASSGTGTAYGYTF
>TRBV19|.|TRBJ1-4|.
TGTGCCAGTAGTACGGTATCGAATGAAAAACTGTTTTTT
CASSTVSNEKLFF
>TRBV7-2|few|TRBJ2-3|TRBD2
TGTGCCAGCAGCACTGGGACTAGCGGGGGCGATACGCAGTATTTT
CASSTGTSGGDTQYF
>TRBV28|.|TRBJ1-5|.
TGTGCCAGCAGTCCTATGACAGCGTTCGGTCGCAGCAATCAGCCCCAGCATTTT
CASSPMTAFGRSNQPQHF
>TRBV4-1|once|TRBJ2-3|TRBD2
TGCGCCAGCAGCCAAGAGATTGGGACTAGCGGGACCGGAAGGACAGATACGCAGTATTTT
CASSQEIGTSGTGRTDTQYF
>TRBV20-1|.|TRBJ2-7|.
TGCAGCGGAACAGCAGACTACGAGCAGTACTTC
CSGTADYEQYF
>TRBV5-1|.|TRBJ2-5|.
TGCGCCAGCAGCCAAAGGCCGCGGGTGGGGGAGACCCAGTACTTC
CASSQRPRVGETQYF
>TRBV19|.|TRBJ1-2|.
TGTGCCAGTATTCCTACCGGAGGGCGGACCTCTAACTATGGCTACACCTTC
CASIPTGGRTSNYGYTF
>TRBV15|.|TRBJ2-3|TRBD1
TGTGCCACCAGCAGGACAGGGAACATAGATACGCAGTATTTT
CATSRTGNIDTQYF
>TRBV9|.|TRBJ1-2|.
TGTGCCAGCAGCCCCCATTCCGGACTTACCTATGGCTACACCTTC
CASSPHSGLTYGYTF
>TRBV7-3|.|TRBJ2-3|TRBD2
TGTGCCAGCAGCTCCCGACTAGCGGGAGGTTCAGATACGCAGTATTTT
CASSSRLAGGSDTQYF
>TRBV28|.|TRBJ2-7|TRBD2
TGTGCCAGCAGTACGGGACTAGCGGGGGTTGCCTACGAGCAGTACTTC
CASSTGLAGVAYEQYF